One sample yielded the 23 T cell receptor beta chains listed below, sequenced in a study of blood T cell repertoires in COVID-19. Method: immunoSEQ multiplex PCR; TCRdb's copy keeps in-frame clones and lacks some. The profile shows around 310,000 clones, roughly 90% of them singletons. Sequencing was done on a sample of PBMCs or T cells enriched from blood (not recorded which). These receptors originate from a woman aged 40 to 50 who had recovered from COVID-19.

The chain employs TRBV7-2 and TRBJ2-7; D might be TRBD2 (5 bases). The CDR3 runs to 13 residues. The V and J ends lost 3 bases and 4 bases respectively, with 10 bases between them. In germline, CDR1 is SGHTA, CDR2 FQGNSA. CDR3 in amino acids: CASSFGDRYEQYF. The DNA for the CDR3 is TGTGCCAGCAGCTTCGGGGATAGGTACGAGCAGTACTTC.

The chain uses TRBV10-3 and TRBJ1-2, with 8 positions matching TRBD1. V trimming: 8 bases; J trimming: 2 bases; junction bases outside the gene matches: 4. This CDR3 spans 13 amino acids. Germline assignment: CDR1 ENHRY and CDR2 SYGVKD. CDR3 coding DNA: TGTGCCATCGGAGGACAGGGAAACTATGGCTACACCTTC. It specifies CAIGGQGNYGYTF.

The J gene is TRBJ1-1, the V gene TRBV5-8; D possibly corresponds to TRBD1 (6 bases). Germline V CDR1 and CDR2: SGHTS, YDEGEE. Trimming took off 2 bases at V and 1 base at J, with 9 bases between the two ends. The CDR3 is made up of 14 amino acids. CDR3 bases: TGTGCCAGCAGCTTAGGGACACGGAACACTGAAGCTTTCTTT. This gives the protein CASSLGTRNTEAFF.

The DNA for the CDR3 is TGTGCCAGCGGCCAGACAGGCTATAATTCACCCCTCCACTTT. Protein: CASGQTGYNSPLHF. The chain links TRBV25-1 to TRBJ1-6, with a tentative D call TRBD1 (6 bases). Germline CDR1 is MGHDK and CDR2 is SYGVNS. Between the trimmed V and J ends, which lost 8 bases and 3 bases, there was a span of 11 bases. The CDR3 contains 14 residues.

The chain uses TRBV7-3 and TRBJ2-3; D is perhaps TRBD2 (6 bases). Germline V gene sequence: CDR1 SGHTA, CDR2 FQGTGA. V lost 5 bases and J lost 8, with 14 bases in between. The CDR3 is made up of 13 amino acids. The CDR3 nucleotides read TGTGCCAGCAGCCCCGATAGCGGTCTTACGCAGTATTTT. The encoded protein is CASSPDSGLTQYF.

The chain is built from TRBV7-6 and TRBJ1-5; 7 bases map to TRBD1. The CDR3 is 15 amino acids. Losses at the gene ends were 5 bases for V and 4 bases for J; bases not matched to a gene: 8. Germline lookup yields CDR1 SGHVS and CDR2 FNYEAQ. CDR3 sequence reads: CASSQTPGQNQPQHF. The CDR3 bases are TGTGCCAGCAGCCAAACCCCGGGACAGAATCAGCCCCAGCATTTT. Using reference TRBV7-6 and TRBJ1-5 for the parts outside the CDR3, the full variable domain is GAGVSQSPRYKVTKRGQDVALRCDPISGHVSLYWYRQALGQGPEFLTYFNYEAQQDKSGLPNDRFSAERPEGSISTLTIQRTEQRDSAMYRCASSQTPGQNQPQHFGDGTRLSIL.

The chain combines TRBV7-9 with TRBJ2-1; perhaps TRBD2 as D (5 bases). This CDR3 spans 13 amino acids. CDR1 and CDR2 from the germline V gene are SEHNR and FQNEAQ (reference sequence). V lost 2 bases and J lost 7, with 9 bases in between. This chain's CDR3 is CASSLFGENEQFF. The CDR3 DNA reads as TGTGCCAGCAGCTTATTTGGGGAGAATGAGCAGTTCTTC.

V and J are TRBV7-3 and TRBJ2-1; 11 nucleotides match TRBD2. V lost 2 bases to trimming and J lost 6 bases; unmatched junction nucleotides: 9. Germline loops: CDR1 SGHTA, CDR2 FQGTGA. CDR3 length: 17 amino acids. CDR3 sequence reads: CASSLLGPLAGGNEQFF. CDR3 in DNA: TGTGCCAGCAGCTTACTTGGTCCCCTAGCGGGAGGCAATGAGCAGTTCTTC.

A few counts support this clone. The J gene is TRBJ2-5, the V gene TRBV6-2 or TRBV6-3, with TRBD1 matching over 8 bases. The V gene end was trimmed by 0 bases and the J gene end by 1 base; junction bases not matched to a gene: 4. The germline CDR1 and CDR2 sequences are MNHEY and SVGEGT. CDR3 length: 16 amino acids. The CDR3 protein is CASSYSARGLQETQYF. The DNA for the CDR3 is TGTGCCAGCAGTTACTCGGCCAGGGGGCTCCAAGAGACCCAGTACTTC.

The chain is built from TRBV3-1 (or the pseudogene TRBV3-2) and TRBJ1-1; 7 nucleotides line up with TRBD1. Looked up from germline, CDR1 is LGHDT and CDR2 is YNNKEL (reference sequence). This CDR3 is built from 15 residues. V lost 3 bases to trimming and J lost 2 bases; unmatched junction nucleotides: 6. This chain's CDR3 is CASSHRWDSNTEAFF. The CDR3 DNA is TGTGCCAGCAGCCATAGGTGGGACAGCAACACTGAAGCTTTCTTT.

The chain carries TRBV5-4 and TRBJ2-7, with D possibly being TRBD2 (5 bases). V was clipped by 2 bases and J by 2 bases, with 14 bases between them. CDR1 SGHNT and CDR2 YYREEE come from the germline V gene (reference sequence). The CDR3 is made up of 15 amino acids. CDR3: CASSLGTRDAYEQYF. The CDR3 DNA is TGTGCCAGCAGCTTAGGAACTAGAGATGCCTACGAGCAGTACTTC.

The chain combines TRBV7-9 with TRBJ1-2, with 12 bases fitting TRBD1. The CDR3 spans 15 residues. Germline lookup yields CDR1 SEHNR and CDR2 FQNEAQ (reference sequence). V shed 5 bases and J 7 bases; nucleotides not matched to a gene: 8. The CDR3 bases are TGTGCCAGCAGCCTGGGGGGACAGGGGGCTGGTGGCTACACCTTC. Its protein product is CASSLGGQGAGGYTF.

This clone was recorded a few times. The chain employs TRBV27 and TRBJ1-2, with 8 nucleotides matching TRBD1. The trim removed 4 bases at V and 7 bases at J, leaving 2 bases unmatched. Germline lookup yields CDR1 MNHEY and CDR2 SMNVEV (reference sequence). This CDR3 spans 12 amino acids. As DNA, the CDR3 is TGTGCCAGCAGTTCGACAGGGGCTGGCTACACCTTC. Its translation: CASSSTGAGYTF.

The chain is built from TRBV25-1 and TRBJ2-2, with TRBD2 matching over 10 bases. The CDR3 length is 14 residues. V dropped 8 bases and J dropped 7; count of bases not matched to a gene: 7. CDR1 MGHDK and CDR2 SYGVNS come from the germline V gene. In nucleotides, the CDR3 is TGTGCCAGCGGCTCTAGCGGGAGAAACGGGGAGCTGTTTTTT. This gives the protein CASGSSGRNGELFF.

This chain uses TRBV6-2 or TRBV6-3 with TRBJ1-2; 8 nucleotides line up with TRBD1. The CDR3 is 12 amino acids. V was clipped by 6 bases and J by 6 bases; unmatched bases: 3. Germline loops: CDR1 MNHEY, CDR2 SVGEGT. The CDR3 DNA follows: TGTGCCAGCAGCCGACAGGGGAATGGCTACACCTTC. Protein sequence: CASSRQGNGYTF.

The CDR3 loop is CASSQGVQGLGTEAFF. The DNA of the CDR3 is TGCGCCAGCAGCCAAGGGGTTCAGGGGCTAGGCACTGAAGCTTTCTTT. The chain has TRBV4-3 and TRBJ1-1; D is perhaps TRBD1 (6 bases). The length of the CDR3 is 16 residues. CDR1 is LGHNA and CDR2 is YSLEER in the germline V gene. V was shortened by 1 base and J by 4 bases, with 16 bases between the two germline ends.

This CDR3 is CASSQGGRGVQYEQFF. DNA of the CDR3: TGCGCCAGCAGCCAAGGAGGCAGGGGGGTCCAGTATGAGCAGTTCTTC. V is TRBV4-3 and J is TRBJ2-1; tentative D call: TRBD1 (7 bases). Germline loops: CDR1 LGHNA, CDR2 YSLEER. Deletions cut 1 base from V and 8 bases from J, with 18 bases between. The CDR3 runs to 16 residues.

This CDR3 is CAISETSGGNIQYF. CDR3 coding DNA: TGTGCCATCAGTGAAACTTCCGGGGGGAACATTCAGTACTTC. The chain is built from TRBV10-3 and TRBJ2-4, with 7 bases matching TRBD2. The V and J ends lost 3 bases and 7 bases, in that order; junction bases with no gene match: 6. Looked up from germline, CDR1 is ENHRY and CDR2 is SYGVKD. The CDR3 contains 14 residues.

The chain has TRBV6-5 and TRBJ2-3; no clear D. Germline V gives CDR1 MNHEY, CDR2 SVGAGI. Trimming pared 7 bases from V and 5 bases from J, leaving 16 bases between. CDR3 length equals 14 residues. The CDR3 DNA is TGTGCCAGCATCTTCGGAGTTATTGGAGATACGCAGTATTTT. Protein product: CASIFGVIGDTQYF.

This chain links TRBV7-9 with TRBJ2-3, with D unresolved. In germline, CDR1 is SEHNR, CDR2 FQNEAQ (reference sequence). This CDR3 is built from 13 residues. Trimming removed 1 base from V and 3 bases from J, with 5 bases in between. The CDR3 spells CASSLVRTDTQYF. The CDR3, as DNA: TGTGCCAGCAGCTTAGTTCGGACAGATACGCAGTATTTT. The whole variable domain, filled in from reference TRBV7-9 and TRBJ2-3, reads DTGVSQNPRHKITKRGQNVTFRCDPISEHNRLYWYRQTLGQGPEFLTYFQNEAQLEKSRLLSDRFSAERPKGSFSTLEIQRTEQGDSAMYLCASSLVRTDTQYFGPGTRLTVL.

The gene calls are TRBV7-3 and TRBJ2-1; 7 bases agree with TRBD1. V was clipped by 5 bases and J by 7 bases; unmatched bases: 5. CDR1 is SGHTA and CDR2 is FQGTGA in the germline V gene. There are 13 residues in the CDR3. CDR3 sequence (DNA): TGTGCCAGCAGCACCACAGGGGAGAATGAGCAGTTCTTC. It is translated as CASSTTGENEQFF.

The sample holds one count of this clone. The chain uses TRBV29-1 and TRBJ2-5, with 13 bases fitting TRBD2. Trimming took 3 bases from V and 9 from J; bases not matched to a gene: 10. From germline, CDR1 is SQVTM and CDR2 ANQGSEA. CDR3 length: 15 amino acids. CDR3 bases: TGCAGCGTTGATGGAACTAGCGGGAGGGGGGGGCCCCAGTACTTC. Its translation is CSVDGTSGRGGPQYF.

The V and J genes are TRBV11-2 and TRBJ1-5; D is unresolved. This CDR3 spans 12 amino acids. CDR1 is SGHAT, CDR2 FQNNGV, per germline. V gave up 1 base and J gave up 6 bases, with 4 bases separating them. DNA for the CDR3: TGTGCCAGCAGCTTAGGGAGTCAGCCCCAGCATTTT. Translation: CASSLGSQPQHF.